These T cell receptor beta chains were read from a single sample in a study of cytomegalovirus exposure and HLA in healthy donors. Profiling relied on immunoSEQ multiplex PCR, and the TCRdb table lists in-frame clones only, not all of them. The table shows about 160,000 clones, with over 60% occurring only once. Sequenced sample: PBMCs. These receptors originate from a woman between 35 and 50 years old in good health and CMV-seronegative. Both conserved end residues are part of each CDR3. Each record gives: D gene, clone size, V gene, J gene, CDR3 DNA, CDR3 protein. D genes are given only for firm matches. The size of a clone is reported for some rows only, either as once, few or many, or as a class for expanded clones.

D gene: TRBD1; clone size: -; V gene: TRBV28; J gene: TRBJ2-5; CDR3 DNA: TGTGCCAGCAGGACAGGGGGATCGGTCAAGGAGACCCAGTACTTC; CDR3 protein: CASRTGGSVKETQYF
D gene: TRBD2; clone size: -; V gene: TRBV6-6; J gene: TRBJ2-3; CDR3 DNA: TGTGCCAGCAGCCACGGGACTAGCCAGAATACGCAGTATTTT; CDR3 protein: CASSHGTSQNTQYF
D gene: -; clone size: -; V gene: TRBV5-1; J gene: TRBJ2-1; CDR3 DNA: TGCGCCAGCAGCTTGTACCAGTACAATGAGCAGTTCTTC; CDR3 protein: CASSLYQYNEQFF
D gene: -; clone size: -; V gene: TRBV7-8; J gene: TRBJ1-4; CDR3 DNA: TGTGCCAGCAGCAAACGGACGAGGGCTAATGAAAAACTGTTTTTT; CDR3 protein: CASSKRTRANEKLFF
D gene: TRBD1; clone size: -; V gene: TRBV5-1; J gene: TRBJ1-4; CDR3 DNA: TGCGCCAGCCGGGGACAGGGGCATGAAAAACTGTTTTTT; CDR3 protein: CASRGQGHEKLFF
D gene: TRBD2; clone size: -; V gene: TRBV2; J gene: TRBJ2-2; CDR3 DNA: TGTGCCAGCAGTGCCGTAGTAGCGGGGACCGGGGAGCTGTTTTTT; CDR3 protein: CASSAVVAGTGELFF
D gene: -; clone size: -; V gene: TRBV27; J gene: TRBJ2-3; CDR3 DNA: TGTGCCAGCAGCCCCGCGGGAAATGCAGATACGCAGTATTTT; CDR3 protein: CASSPAGNADTQYF
D gene: TRBD1; clone size: -; V gene: TRBV2; J gene: TRBJ2-5; CDR3 DNA: TGTGCCAGGGGGACAGCTAGGGAGACCCAGTACTTC; CDR3 protein: CARGTARETQYF
D gene: -; clone size: -; V gene: TRBV6-4; J gene: TRBJ1-1; CDR3 DNA: TGTGCCAGCAGTGAAGCGGGGCAGGGACACACTGAAGCTTTCTTT; CDR3 protein: CASSEAGQGHTEAFF
D gene: -; clone size: -; V gene: TRBV5-1; J gene: TRBJ2-1; CDR3 DNA: TGCGCCAGTCTCCCGGGACATACACCGTACAATGAGCAGTTCTTC; CDR3 protein: CASLPGHTPYNEQFF
D gene: -; clone size: -; V gene: TRBV5-6; J gene: TRBJ1-2; CDR3 DNA: TGTGCCAGCAGCTCCTATTATAACTATGGCTACACCTTC; CDR3 protein: CASSSYYNYGYTF
D gene: TRBD2; clone size: -; V gene: TRBV25-1; J gene: TRBJ2-1; CDR3 DNA: TGTGCCAGCAGTGAATGGACAGGCGGGGGGGATGAGCAGTTCTTC; CDR3 protein: CASSEWTGGGDEQFF
D gene: -; clone size: -; V gene: TRBV19; J gene: TRBJ1-5; CDR3 DNA: TGTGCCAGTAGTATATGGACAGAGAATCAGCCCCAGCATTTT; CDR3 protein: CASSIWTENQPQHF
D gene: -; clone size: -; V gene: TRBV11-2; J gene: TRBJ2-3; CDR3 DNA: TGTGCCAGCAGCTTAGGGGCAGGGGCAGGCACAGATACGCAGTATTTT; CDR3 protein: CASSLGAGAGTDTQYF
D gene: -; clone size: -; V gene: TRBV11-2; J gene: TRBJ1-1; CDR3 DNA: TGTGCCAGCAGCTTAAGCGGGGTCAGGAGGGTGAACACTGAAGCTTTCTTT; CDR3 protein: CASSLSGVRRVNTEAFF
D gene: -; clone size: once; V gene: TRBV12-5; J gene: TRBJ2-1; CDR3 DNA: TGTGCTAGTGGTTTGGTTCTACTCAATGAGCAGTTCTTC; CDR3 protein: CASGLVLLNEQFF
D gene: TRBD1; clone size: -; V gene: TRBV13; J gene: TRBJ1-3; CDR3 DNA: TGTGCCAGCAGCGTACAGGGGAACTCTGGAAACACCATATATTTT; CDR3 protein: CASSVQGNSGNTIYF
D gene: -; clone size: -; V gene: TRBV5-1; J gene: TRBJ2-1; CDR3 DNA: TGCGCCAGCAGCTTGGACTCTTTCAACAATGAGCAGTTCTTC; CDR3 protein: CASSLDSFNNEQFF
D gene: TRBD2; clone size: -; V gene: TRBV29-1; J gene: TRBJ2-1; CDR3 DNA: TGCAGCGTTGAAGGGTCGACTAGCGGCATCAATGAGCAGTTCTTC; CDR3 protein: CSVEGSTSGINEQFF
D gene: -; clone size: -; V gene: TRBV7-9; J gene: TRBJ1-5; CDR3 DNA: TGTGCCAGCAGCTTGCAGGGAGGTCAGCCCCAGCATTTT; CDR3 protein: CASSLQGGQPQHF
D gene: -; clone size: -; V gene: TRBV20-1; J gene: TRBJ2-7; CDR3 DNA: TGCAGTGCTCAGAGGGACTACGAGCAGTACTTC; CDR3 protein: CSAQRDYEQYF
D gene: TRBD1; clone size: -; V gene: TRBV6-1; J gene: TRBJ2-2; CDR3 DNA: TGTGCCAGCAGGGGGACAGATACCGGGGAGCTGTTTTTT; CDR3 protein: CASRGTDTGELFF
D gene: TRBD2; clone size: -; V gene: TRBV19; J gene: TRBJ2-1; CDR3 DNA: TGTGCCAGTAGTATAACCGGGACTAGCGGGGGGGTTGATGAGCAGTTCTTC; CDR3 protein: CASSITGTSGGVDEQFF
D gene: -; clone size: few; V gene: TRBV10-2; J gene: TRBJ1-3; CDR3 DNA: TGCGCCAGCAGTGAGGGCAGAAACTCTGGAAACACCATATATTTT; CDR3 protein: CASSEGRNSGNTIYF
D gene: -; clone size: -; V gene: TRBV19; J gene: TRBJ1-5; CDR3 DNA: TGTGCCAGTAGTAGCAGGAACCTCGAGCCCCAGCATTTT; CDR3 protein: CASSSRNLEPQHF
D gene: -; clone size: -; V gene: TRBV29-1; J gene: TRBJ2-1; CDR3 DNA: TGCAGCGTTGGGGGGACTCCAAGCTCCTACAATGAGCAGTTCTTC; CDR3 protein: CSVGGTPSSYNEQFF
D gene: TRBD2; clone size: few; V gene: TRBV28; J gene: TRBJ2-5; CDR3 DNA: TGTGCCAGCAGACCAGGCGGGGGGGGGCAGGGGACCCAGTACTTC; CDR3 protein: CASRPGGGGQGTQYF
D gene: -; clone size: -; V gene: TRBV13; J gene: TRBJ1-2; CDR3 DNA: TGTGCCAGCAGCACTCACAAGGGGCAGGCTGGCTACACCTTC; CDR3 protein: CASSTHKGQAGYTF
D gene: TRBD2; clone size: -; V gene: TRBV11-3; J gene: TRBJ2-1; CDR3 DNA: TGTGCCAGCAGCGCCGGGACTAACTACAATGAGCAGTTCTTC; CDR3 protein: CASSAGTNYNEQFF
D gene: -; clone size: few; V gene: TRBV2; J gene: TRBJ1-5; CDR3 DNA: TGTGCCAGCAGTGACAGGACGGGGGATCAGCCCCAGCATTTT; CDR3 protein: CASSDRTGDQPQHF
D gene: TRBD1; clone size: -; V gene: TRBV19; J gene: TRBJ2-5; CDR3 DNA: TGTGCCACCCAGGACAGGGGCGTAAAGGAGACCCAGTACTTC; CDR3 protein: CATQDRGVKETQYF
D gene: TRBD1; clone size: -; V gene: TRBV19; J gene: TRBJ1-2; CDR3 DNA: TGTGCCAGTAACGAGGGACAGTACTATGGCTACACCTTC; CDR3 protein: CASNEGQYYGYTF
D gene: -; clone size: -; V gene: TRBV5-1; J gene: TRBJ2-7; CDR3 DNA: TGCGCCAGCACGGTTGTGAACAGCGGGTCTAGCGAGCAGTACTTC; CDR3 protein: CASTVVNSGSSEQYF
D gene: TRBD2; clone size: -; V gene: TRBV7-8; J gene: TRBJ2-2; CDR3 DNA: TGTGCCAGCAGCACGCGACTAGCGGGGCGGACCGGGGAGCTGTTTTTT; CDR3 protein: CASSTRLAGRTGELFF
D gene: TRBD1; clone size: -; V gene: TRBV5-1; J gene: TRBJ1-2; CDR3 DNA: TGCGCCAGCAGCTTGGAGGACAGGTTGTATGGCTACACCTTC; CDR3 protein: CASSLEDRLYGYTF